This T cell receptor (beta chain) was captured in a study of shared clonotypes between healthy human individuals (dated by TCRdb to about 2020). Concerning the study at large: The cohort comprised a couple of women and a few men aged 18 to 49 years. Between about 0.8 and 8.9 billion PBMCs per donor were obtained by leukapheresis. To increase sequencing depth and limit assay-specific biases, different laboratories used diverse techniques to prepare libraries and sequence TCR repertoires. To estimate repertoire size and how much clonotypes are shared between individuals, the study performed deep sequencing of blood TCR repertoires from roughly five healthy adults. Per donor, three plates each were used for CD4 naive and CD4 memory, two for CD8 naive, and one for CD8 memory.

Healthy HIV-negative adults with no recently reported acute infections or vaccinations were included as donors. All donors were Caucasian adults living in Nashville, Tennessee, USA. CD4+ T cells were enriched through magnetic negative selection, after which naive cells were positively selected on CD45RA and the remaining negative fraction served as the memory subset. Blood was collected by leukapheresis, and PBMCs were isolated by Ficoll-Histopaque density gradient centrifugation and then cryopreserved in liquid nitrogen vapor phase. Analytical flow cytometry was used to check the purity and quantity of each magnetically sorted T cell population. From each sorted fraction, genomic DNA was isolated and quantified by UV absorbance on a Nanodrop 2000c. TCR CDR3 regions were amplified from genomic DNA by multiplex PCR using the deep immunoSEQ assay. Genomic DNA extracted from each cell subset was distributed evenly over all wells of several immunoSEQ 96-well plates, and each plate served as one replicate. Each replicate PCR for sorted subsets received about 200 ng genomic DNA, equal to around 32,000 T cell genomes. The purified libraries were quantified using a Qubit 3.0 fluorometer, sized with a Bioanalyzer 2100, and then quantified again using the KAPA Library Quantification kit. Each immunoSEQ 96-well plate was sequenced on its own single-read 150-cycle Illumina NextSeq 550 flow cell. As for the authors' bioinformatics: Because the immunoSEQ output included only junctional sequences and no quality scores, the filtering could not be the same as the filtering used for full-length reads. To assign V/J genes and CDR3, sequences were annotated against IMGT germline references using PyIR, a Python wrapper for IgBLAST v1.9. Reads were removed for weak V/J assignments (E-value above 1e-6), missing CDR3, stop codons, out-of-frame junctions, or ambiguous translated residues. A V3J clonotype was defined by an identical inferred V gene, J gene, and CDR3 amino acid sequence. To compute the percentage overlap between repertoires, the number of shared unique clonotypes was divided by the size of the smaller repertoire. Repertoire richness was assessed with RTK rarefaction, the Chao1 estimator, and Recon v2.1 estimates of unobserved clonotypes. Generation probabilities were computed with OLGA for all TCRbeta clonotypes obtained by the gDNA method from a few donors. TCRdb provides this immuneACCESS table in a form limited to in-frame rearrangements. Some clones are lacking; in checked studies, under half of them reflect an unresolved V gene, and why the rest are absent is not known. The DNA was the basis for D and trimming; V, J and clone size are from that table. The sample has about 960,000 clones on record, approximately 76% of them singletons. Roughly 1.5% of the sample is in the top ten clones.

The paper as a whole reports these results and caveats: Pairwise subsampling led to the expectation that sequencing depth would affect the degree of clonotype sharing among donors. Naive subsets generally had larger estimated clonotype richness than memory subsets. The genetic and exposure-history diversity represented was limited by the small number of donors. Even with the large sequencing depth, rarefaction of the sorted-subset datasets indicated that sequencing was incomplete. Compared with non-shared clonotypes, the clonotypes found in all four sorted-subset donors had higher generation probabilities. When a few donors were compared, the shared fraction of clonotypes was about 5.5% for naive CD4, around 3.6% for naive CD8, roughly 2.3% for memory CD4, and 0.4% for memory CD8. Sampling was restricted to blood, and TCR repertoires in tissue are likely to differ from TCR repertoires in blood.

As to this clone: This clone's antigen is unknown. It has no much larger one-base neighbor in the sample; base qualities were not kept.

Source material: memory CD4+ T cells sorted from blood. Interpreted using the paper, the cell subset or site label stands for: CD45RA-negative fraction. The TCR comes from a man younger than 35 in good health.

The DNA sequence is TGTGCCAGCAGGCCGGGACAGGGGAACACAGATACGCAGTATTTT. This translates into CASRPGQGNTDTQYF. The rearranged chain carries TRBV2 and TRBJ2-3, with 10 bases aligning to TRBD1. Unmatched junction bases come to 5, with V trimmed by 6 bases and J by 2 bases. The CDR3 has 15 amino acids, counting the end cysteine and phenylalanine. Only the CDR3 DNA is retained, 45 bases long and in frame from the first base. CDR1 is given as SNHLY and CDR2 as FYNNEI, both from the germline V gene.